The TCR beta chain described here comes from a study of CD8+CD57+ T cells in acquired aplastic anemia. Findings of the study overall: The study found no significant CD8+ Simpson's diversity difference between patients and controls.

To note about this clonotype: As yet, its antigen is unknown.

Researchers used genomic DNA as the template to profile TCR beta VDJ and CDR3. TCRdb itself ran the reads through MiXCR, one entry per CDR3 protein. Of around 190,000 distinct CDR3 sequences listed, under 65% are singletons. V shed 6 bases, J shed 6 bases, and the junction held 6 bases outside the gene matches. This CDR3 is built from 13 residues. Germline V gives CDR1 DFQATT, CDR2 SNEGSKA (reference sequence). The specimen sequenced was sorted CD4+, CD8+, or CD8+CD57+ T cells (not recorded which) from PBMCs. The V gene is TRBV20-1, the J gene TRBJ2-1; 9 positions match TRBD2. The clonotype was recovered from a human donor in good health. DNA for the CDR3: TGCAGTGCAACCGGGACTAGCAGCAATGAGCAGTTCTTC. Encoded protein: CSATGTSSNEQFF.